This T cell receptor (beta chain) is from a study of blood T cell repertoires in COVID-19. Turning to the study itself: Sample material is recorded as cDNA or gDNA derived from T cells, B-cell-depleted T cells, or PBMCs.

Sequencing used immunoSEQ multiplex PCR; TCRdb keeps in-frame clones, though not all of them. The sample consists of under 250,000 clones, 88% of them appearing once. Only one count was recorded for this clone. One end of the junction fails to match germline, which may point to a read error. Germline V CDR1 and CDR2: SGHDT, YYEEEE. The CDR3 totals 16 residues. The specimen sequenced was peripheral blood. The chain employs TRBV5-6 and TRBJ2-3, with 9 bases identical to TRBD2. The sequence was collected from a man older than 75 with acute or convalescent COVID-19. CDR3 loop: CASSLRTGTSTDTQYF. DNA for the CDR3: TGTGCCAGCAGCTTGAGGACCGGGACTAGCACCGATACGCAGTATTTT.